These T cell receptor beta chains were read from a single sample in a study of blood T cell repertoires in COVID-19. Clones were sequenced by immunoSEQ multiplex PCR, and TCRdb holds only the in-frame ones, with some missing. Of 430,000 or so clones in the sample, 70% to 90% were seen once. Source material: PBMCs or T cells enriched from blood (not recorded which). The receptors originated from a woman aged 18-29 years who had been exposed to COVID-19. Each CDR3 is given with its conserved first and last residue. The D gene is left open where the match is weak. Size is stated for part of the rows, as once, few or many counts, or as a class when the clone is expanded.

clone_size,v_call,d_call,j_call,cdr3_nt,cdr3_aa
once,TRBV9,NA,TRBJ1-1,TGTGCCAGCAGCCCCCGGGGATCGAACACTGAAGCTTTCTTT,CASSPRGSNTEAFF
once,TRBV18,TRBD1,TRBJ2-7,TGTGCCAGCTCACCACTCCAGGGGGCGGACGAGCAGTACTTC,CASSPLQGADEQYF
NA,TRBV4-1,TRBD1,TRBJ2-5,TGCGCCAGCAGCCTAACAGGGGGGTCGGAGACCCAGTACTTC,CASSLTGGSETQYF
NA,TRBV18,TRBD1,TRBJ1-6,TGTGCCAGCTCACCAGCAGGGGGGAATTCACCCCTCCACTTT,CASSPAGGNSPLHF
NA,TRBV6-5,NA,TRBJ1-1,TGTGCCAGCAGTTACTCGGCGACTACAGGGACTGAAGCTTTCTTT,CASSYSATTGTEAFF
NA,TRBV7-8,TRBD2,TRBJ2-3,TGTGCCAGCAGAACTAGCGGGAGTGGAGTTAGCACAGATACGCAGTATTTT,CASRTSGSGVSTDTQYF
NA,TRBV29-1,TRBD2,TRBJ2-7,TGCAGCGTGAGCGGGGAAGGAGACGACTACGAGCAGTACTTC,CSVSGEGDDYEQYF
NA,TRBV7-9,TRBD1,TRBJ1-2,TGTGCCAGCAGCTTAGGAGGTCAGGGGGCCTTCTATGGCTACACCTTC,CASSLGGQGAFYGYTF
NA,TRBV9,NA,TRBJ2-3,TGTGCCAGCAGCGTAGCGGGGGTAATCGCAGGCACAGATACGCAGTATTTT,CASSVAGVIAGTDTQYF
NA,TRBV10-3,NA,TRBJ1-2,TGTGCCATCACCCGGGACACCACTAACTATGGCTACACCTTC,CAITRDTTNYGYTF
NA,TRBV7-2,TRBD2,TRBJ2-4,TGTGCCAGCAGCTTAGTAGCGGGGGGTCAAAACATTCAGTACTTC,CASSLVAGGQNIQYF
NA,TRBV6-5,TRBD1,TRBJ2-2,TGTGCCAGCGGAAGAGAACAGGGGGGCGACGGGGAGCTGTTTTTT,CASGREQGGDGELFF
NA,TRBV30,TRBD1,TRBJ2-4,TGTGCCTGGAGTCATAGCGGTGGGACAGGATTTCAGTACTTC,CAWSHSGGTGFQYF
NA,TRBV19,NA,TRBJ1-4,TGTGCCAGTAGTATAGTCGCCGCGTCTTCAACTAATGAAAAACTGTTTTTT,CASSIVAASSTNEKLFF
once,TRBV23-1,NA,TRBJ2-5,TGCGCCAGCAGTCGGTGGTCAGGGCAAGAGACCCAGTACTTC,CASSRWSGQETQYF
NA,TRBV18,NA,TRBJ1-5,TGTGCCAGCTCCCAGGTAAATCAGCCCCAGCATTTT,CASSQVNQPQHF
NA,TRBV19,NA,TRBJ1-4,TGTGCCAGTAGTATACAGGACTTGCGGGATGAAAAACTGTTTTTT,CASSIQDLRDEKLFF
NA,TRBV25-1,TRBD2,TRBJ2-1,TGTGCCAGCAGTGCACGCCTAGCGGGGAACAATGAGCAGTTCTTC,CASSARLAGNNEQFF
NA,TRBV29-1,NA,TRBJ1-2,TGCAGCGTTGAAGGGCGCAGCGTCTTGGATGGCTACACCTTC,CSVEGRSVLDGYTF
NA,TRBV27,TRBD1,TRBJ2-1,TGTGCCAGCACTCCGGGACAGGGGTCCTACAATGAGCAGTTCTTC,CASTPGQGSYNEQFF
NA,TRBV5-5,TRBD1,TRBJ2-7,TGTGCCAGCACCGGGACAGCCAGCTCCTACGAGCAGTACTTC,CASTGTASSYEQYF
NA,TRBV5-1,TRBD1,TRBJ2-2,TGCGCCAGCAGGATTGGGACAGACTACACCGGGGAGCTGTTTTTT,CASRIGTDYTGELFF
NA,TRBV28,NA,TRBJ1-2,TGTGCCAGCAGTTTATGGACAGGCTCTACTAACTATGGCTACACCTTC,CASSLWTGSTNYGYTF
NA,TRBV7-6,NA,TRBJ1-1,TGTGCCAGCAGCTTATACCCCCGGGGAGGGAACACTGAAGCTTTCTTT,CASSLYPRGGNTEAFF
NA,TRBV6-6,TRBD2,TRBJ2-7,TGTGCCACCCGAAGGGTAGCGGGGGGCTACGAGCAGTACTTC,CATRRVAGGYEQYF
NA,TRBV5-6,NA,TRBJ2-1,TGTGCCAGCAGCTTGCCCGGACTCCTGAACAATGAGCAGTTCTTC,CASSLPGLLNNEQFF
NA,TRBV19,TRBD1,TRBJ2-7,TGTGCCAGTAGTTCCCAGCAGGGGGCTTTCGACGAGCAGTACTTC,CASSSQQGAFDEQYF
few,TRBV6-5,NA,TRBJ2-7,TGTGCCAGCAGCCGACTCAACCCCTACGAGCAGTACTTC,CASSRLNPYEQYF
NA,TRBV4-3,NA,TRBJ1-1,TGCGCCAGCAGCCCGAACGGGACAACCTTGAACACTGAAGCTTTCTTT,CASSPNGTTLNTEAFF
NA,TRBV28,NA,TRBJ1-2,TGTGCCAGCAGTTTACGGGGGGTGGGTGGCTACACCTTC,CASSLRGVGGYTF
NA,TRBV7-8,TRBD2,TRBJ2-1,TGTGCCAGCAGCCCGGGGCTAGCGGCCTACAATGAGCAGTTCTTC,CASSPGLAAYNEQFF
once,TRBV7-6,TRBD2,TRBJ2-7,TGTGCCAGCAGCTTAGATAGACTAGCTTTTAGCTCCTACGAGCAGTACTTC,CASSLDRLAFSSYEQYF
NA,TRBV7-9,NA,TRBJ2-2,TGTGCCAGCAGCCAGCTCGCCCTGGGACTCCGCGGGGAGCTGTTTTTT,CASSQLALGLRGELFF
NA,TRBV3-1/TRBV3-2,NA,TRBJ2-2,TGTGCCAGCAGCCCTGCTAGCGCCGCCACCGGGGAGCTGTTTTTT,CASSPASAATGELFF
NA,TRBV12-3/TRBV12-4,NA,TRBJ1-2,TGTGCCAGCAGCCGGGACATCTATGGCTACACCTTC,CASSRDIYGYTF
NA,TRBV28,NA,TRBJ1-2,TGTGCCACCCCAGACACGTCCGGCTACACCTTC,CATPDTSGYTF
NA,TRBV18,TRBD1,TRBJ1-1,TGTGCCAGCTCGCAATTATCGGGACAGGGGAGAACTGAAGCTTTCTTT,CASSQLSGQGRTEAFF
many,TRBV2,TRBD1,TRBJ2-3,TGTGCCAGTCGGACAGGGACTAGCACAGATACGCAGTATTTT,CASRTGTSTDTQYF
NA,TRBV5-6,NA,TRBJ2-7,TGTGCCAGCAGCTTGCCAGGGGGACTGAAATCCTACGAGCAGTACTTC,CASSLPGGLKSYEQYF
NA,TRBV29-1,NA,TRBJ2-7,TGCAGCGTTGAGAGTTCCTACGAGCAGTACTTC,CSVESSYEQYF
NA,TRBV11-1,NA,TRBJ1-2,TGTGCCAGCAGCCAGGACACCGGGGGCTATGGCTACACCTTC,CASSQDTGGYGYTF
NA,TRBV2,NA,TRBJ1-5,TGTGCCAGCAGTGAACAGGGTAATCAGCCCCAGCATTTT,CASSEQGNQPQHF
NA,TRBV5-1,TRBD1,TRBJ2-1,TGCGCCAGCAGCTGGACAGGGGGATTCCGCGAGCAGTTCTTC,CASSWTGGFREQFF
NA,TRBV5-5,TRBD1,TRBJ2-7,TGTGCCAGCAGCTCAGCCGGGACAGCCTACGAGCAGTACTTC,CASSSAGTAYEQYF
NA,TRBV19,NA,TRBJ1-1,TGTGCCAGTAGTGAATTTCCGACAGGCTACATGAACACTGAAGCTTTCTTT,CASSEFPTGYMNTEAFF
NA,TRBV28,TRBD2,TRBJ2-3,TGTGCCAGCAGTTTCGCGGGACTAGCGGGGCACACAGATACGCAGTATTTT,CASSFAGLAGHTDTQYF
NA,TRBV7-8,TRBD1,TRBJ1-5,TGTGCCAGCAGCTTGCTACCGGGACAGGGGGTGGATCAGCCCCAGCATTTT,CASSLLPGQGVDQPQHF
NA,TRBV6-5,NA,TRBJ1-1,TGTGCCAGCAGTTCCCCCGCGGGGGAGAACACTGAAGCTTTCTTT,CASSSPAGENTEAFF
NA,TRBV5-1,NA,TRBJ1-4,TGCGCCAGCAGCTTGGCCGCCGTCAGTGCAACTAATGAAAAACTGTTTTTT,CASSLAAVSATNEKLFF